These 2 T cell receptor beta chains originate from one sample sequenced in a study of CD8+ T cells in alopecia areata. Investigators isolated RNA and reverse transcribed it into cDNA to act as the sequencing template. Profiling relied on immunoSEQ multiplex PCR, and the TCRdb table lists in-frame clones only, not all of them. The table includes 110,000 or so clones, less than 45% detected once. Source material: CD4+ T cells sorted from blood. The source is a human donor with alopecia areata.

V usage is TRBV5-1 and J usage is TRBJ2-2; 11 bases align to TRBD2. Germline CDR1 and CDR2: SGHRS and YFSETQ. V gave up 4 bases and J gave up 0 bases; unmatched junction bases: 2. The CDR3 has 16 residues. The CDR3 protein is CASSTTSGTNTGELFF. CDR3 nucleotide sequence: TGCGCCAGCAGCACGACTAGCGGGACGAACACCGGGGAGCTGTTTTTT.

A few counts support this clone. This chain links TRBV2 with TRBJ1-1, with 8 nucleotides matching TRBD1. Trimming took 1 base from V and 4 from J; bases not matched to a gene: 5. Germline CDR1 SNHLY, CDR2 FYNNEI. The CDR3 is 15 amino acids. CDR3 region: CASSEGQGRGTEAFF. CDR3 sequence (DNA): TGTGCCAGCAGTGAAGGACAGGGGCGCGGCACTGAAGCTTTCTTT.